Given below is one TCR beta chain in context. This entry is derived from a study of shared clonotypes between healthy human individuals. Trimming removed 5 bases from V and 5 bases from J, with 10 bases in between. Germline V gives CDR1 MNHEY, CDR2 SMNVEV (reference sequence). The CDR3 contains 12 residues. Assay used: immunoSEQ multiplex PCR; TCRdb lists only in-frame clones, some missing. The sample has around 200,000 clones, around 63% seen once. The J gene is TRBJ2-7, the V gene TRBV27; D not resolved. The material sequenced was memory CD4+ T cells sorted from blood. Subset here: CD45RA-negative fraction. The sequence was collected from a man aged 25 to 40 in good health. DNA for the CDR3: TGTGCCAGCAGTCTAGTGGGTCACGAGCAGTACTTC. Translating gives CASSLVGHEQYF.